The 20 T cell receptor beta chains below all came from one sample that was sequenced in a study of PD-L1 blockade in urothelial cancer. Data came from immunoSEQ multiplex PCR; TCRdb stores just in-frame clones and leaves some out. The repertoire holds fewer than 55,000 clones, with roughly four fifths as singletons. Sequenced here: PBMCs, sampled around atezolizumab (anti-PD-L1) treatment. The receptors stem from a man between 65 and 85 years old with urothelial cancer.

CDR3 sequence (DNA): TGTGCCAGCAGTTTATCTCTCCGGGTTGAGCAGTTCTTC. Amino acids: CASSLSLRVEQFF. The genes are TRBV28 and TRBJ2-1; no definite D call. In germline, CDR1 is MDHEN, CDR2 SYDVKM. V was cut by 1 base and J by 9 bases, with 10 bases left in between. The CDR3 spans 13 residues. Supplemented by reference TRBV28 and TRBJ2-1, the full variable domain reads DVKVTQSSRYLVKRTGEKVFLECVQDMDHENMFWYRQDPGLGLRLIYFSYDVKMKEKGDIPEGYSVSREKKERFSLILESASTNQTSMYLCASSLSLRVEQFFGPGTRLTVL.

The chain joins TRBV25-1 to TRBJ2-3; 12 bases are a match to TRBD2. The CDR3 has 16 residues. Germline lookup yields CDR1 MGHDK and CDR2 SYGVNS. Trimming at V came to 3 bases and at J to 2 bases, leaving 3 bases not matched to a gene. The CDR3 sequence: CASSDLAGGNTDTQYF. CDR3 bases: TGTGCCAGCAGTGATCTAGCGGGAGGGAACACAGATACGCAGTATTTT.

The chain uses TRBV5-1 and TRBJ2-5; 8 nucleotides align to TRBD2. V shed 5 bases and J 5 bases; nucleotides not matched to a gene: 11. Germline-derived CDR1 and CDR2 are SGHRS and YFSETQ. This CDR3 has 15 residues. CDR3 sequence (DNA): TGCGCCAGCAGAATCGGGACGGGGGGGCGGGAGACCCAGTACTTC. Translation gives CASRIGTGGRETQYF.

The rearrangement links TRBV11-2 to TRBJ2-3; 9 nucleotides align to TRBD2. This CDR3 is built from 15 residues. Germline lookup yields CDR1 SGHAT and CDR2 FQNNGV. The V and J ends lost 5 bases and 7 bases, in that order; junction bases with no gene match: 10. The CDR3 DNA follows: TGTGCCAGCAGCAGAGCGGGAGGACTCAGAAATACGCAGTATTTT. Translated, it gives CASSRAGGLRNTQYF.

The rearrangement joins TRBV6-1 to TRBJ1-1; D is ambiguous. V lost 5 bases to trimming and J lost 4 bases, with 8 bases between them. There are 12 residues in the CDR3. The germline CDR1 and CDR2 sequences are MNHNS and SASEGT. In nucleotides, the CDR3 is TGTGCCAGCAGTCTCCACGGCACTGAAGCTTTCTTT. Its protein product is CASSLHGTEAFF.

CDR3: CASSPTGMNSPLHF. The CDR3 coding sequence is TGTGCCAGCAGTCCGACAGGGATGAATTCACCCCTCCACTTT. The chain uses TRBV5-6 and TRBJ1-6; 7 bases align to TRBD1. V was clipped by 5 bases and J by 7 bases; unmatched bases: 6. This CDR3 has 14 residues. The V gene's germline CDR1 is SGHDT and CDR2 YYEEEE.

CDR3 sequence: CASSLPGGNTQYF. In DNA, the CDR3 is TGTGCCAGCAGCCTCCCGGGGGGAAATACGCAGTATTTT. This chain links TRBV6-5 with TRBJ2-3; 7 bases are a match to TRBD2. The junction had 7 bases not matched to a gene; V was cut back by 6 bases and J by 7 bases. Germline V gene data show CDR1 as MNHEY and CDR2 as SVGAGI. There are 13 residues in the CDR3.

The chain recombines TRBV4-3 with TRBJ2-7, with 8 bases identical to TRBD2. Germline V CDR1 and CDR2: LGHNA, YSLEER. The CDR3 loop spans 14 amino acids. The trim removed 4 bases at V and 3 bases at J, leaving 5 bases unmatched. The CDR3: CASSPSGQSYEQYF. DNA for the CDR3: TGCGCCAGCAGCCCTAGCGGGCAAAGCTACGAGCAGTACTTC.

Turning to this clone: The sample carries other DNA sequences with the same CDR3. The V and J genes are TRBV7-2 and TRBJ1-5; 8 bases fit TRBD1. The CDR3 contains 15 residues. V lost 4 bases and J lost 2; bases outside the gene matches: 4. Germline V CDR1 and CDR2: SGHTA, FQGNSA. CDR3 amino acids: CASSSDRGGNQPQHF. CDR3 nucleotides: TGTGCCAGCAGCTCCGACAGGGGAGGCAATCAGCCCCAGCATTTT.

This chain connects TRBV7-9 to TRBJ2-2; TRBD2 agrees at 7 bases. CDR1 and CDR2 (germline): SEHNR, FQNEAQ (reference sequence). Trimming took 4 bases from V and 2 from J; bases not matched to a gene: 10. The CDR3 length is 17 residues. In nucleotides, the CDR3 is TGTGCCAGCAGCTCAAGCGGGAAACCCTTAAACACCGGGGAGCTGTTTTTT. Its protein product is CASSSSGKPLNTGELFF.

This clone was recorded only once. This chain connects TRBV15 to TRBJ2-2; tentatively, D is TRBD1 (6 bases). Germline V gene lookup returns CDR1 LNHNV and CDR2 YYDKDF (reference sequence). V lost 0 bases and J lost 4, with 15 bases in between. The CDR3 has 17 residues. The DNA for the CDR3 is TGTGCCACCAGCAGAGATTCAACGGGACACCTCACCGGGGAGCTGTTTTTT. Its translation: CATSRDSTGHLTGELFF.

The J gene is TRBJ2-5, the V gene TRBV11-2, with 7 positions matching TRBD2. The trim removed 5 bases at V and 5 bases at J, leaving 11 bases unmatched. CDR1 is SGHAT, CDR2 FQNNGV, per germline. The CDR3 runs to 15 residues. The CDR3 DNA reads as TGTGCCAGCAGCCCATGGGGGGGTAGCGGGGAGACCCAGTACTTC. Translation: CASSPWGGSGETQYF.

This clone is categorized as medium-sized. The chain combines TRBV4-3 with TRBJ2-3; tentative D call: TRBD1 (7 bases). Trimming removed 1 base at V and 5 bases at J, with 16 bases between. The CDR3 has 16 amino acids. Per germline, CDR1 LGHNA and CDR2 YSLEER. The CDR3 DNA reads as TGCGCCAGCAGCCAAGCGACAGGGACTCCAGGAGATACGCAGTATTTT. Amino acid sequence: CASSQATGTPGDTQYF.

The CDR3: CASSPDGGSNGEQFF. CDR3 coding DNA: TGTGCCAGCAGCCCTGACGGGGGGTCCAACGGGGAGCAGTTCTTC. The rearrangement uses TRBV11-1 and TRBJ2-1; 7 bases align to TRBD2. The germline V gene encodes CDR1 SGHAT and CDR2 FQDESV (reference sequence). The CDR3 length is 15 residues. V lost 5 bases and J lost 10; bases outside the gene matches: 14.

The genes are TRBV9 and TRBJ1-6, with D maybe TRBD1 (5 bases). The germline V gene encodes CDR1 SGDLS and CDR2 YYNGEE. The CDR3 sequence is 15 residues long. V lost 0 bases and J 10 bases, leaving 14 bases between the germline ends. CDR3 amino acids: CASSVDRAGKSPLHF. CDR3 DNA: TGTGCCAGCAGCGTAGATAGGGCAGGGAAATCACCCCTCCACTTT. Full variable domain (missing parts from reference TRBV9 and TRBJ1-6): DSGVTQTPKHLITATGQRVTLRCSPRSGDLSVYWYQQSLDQGLQFLIQYYNGEERAKGNILERFSAQQFPDLHSELNLSSLELGDSALYFCASSVDRAGKSPLHFGNGTRLTVT.

This chain uses TRBV19 with TRBJ2-2; D is ambiguous. The CDR3 has 13 amino acids. The V gene's germline CDR1 is LNHDA and CDR2 SQIVND (reference sequence). Trimming stripped 6 bases from V and 4 bases from J, with 9 bases between. CDR3 loop: CASSPTSTGELFF. DNA for the CDR3: TGTGCCAGTAGCCCAACAAGCACCGGGGAGCTGTTTTTT. The full variable domain, rest sourced from reference TRBV19 and TRBJ2-2, is DGGITQSPKYLFRKEGQNVTLSCEQNLNHDAMYWYRQDPGQGLRLIYYSQIVNDFQKGDIAEGYSVSREKKESFPLTVTSAQKNPTAFYLCASSPTSTGELFFGEGSRLTVL.

This clone was seen once. This chain connects TRBV28 to TRBJ2-7, with 7 positions matching TRBD1. The CDR3 loop spans 14 amino acids. Trimming at V came to 5 bases and at J to 3 bases, leaving 7 bases not matched to a gene. CDR1 and CDR2 from the germline V gene are MDHEN and SYDVKM. The CDR3 DNA is TGTGCCAGCAGTCCTCCGGGACAGTACTACGAGCAGTACTTC. Translated: CASSPPGQYYEQYF.

This chain joins TRBV29-1 and TRBJ1-2; 7 positions match TRBD1. This CDR3 contains 17 residues. Germline V gene data show CDR1 as SQVTM and CDR2 as ANQGSEA. The V gene end was trimmed by 3 bases and the J gene end by 5 bases; junction bases not matched to a gene: 18. The CDR3 here is CSVDKLDRFPVSYGYTF. The CDR3 DNA follows: TGCAGCGTTGATAAGCTGGACAGGTTCCCAGTATCTTATGGCTACACCTTC.

This chain uses TRBV6-1 with TRBJ1-4, with a tentative D call TRBD1 (5 bases). Per the germline V gene, CDR1 is MNHNS and CDR2 is SASEGT. V was clipped by 2 bases and J by 7 bases, with 23 bases between them. The CDR3 is made up of 18 amino acids. The CDR3 DNA is TGTGCCAGCAGTGAAAGGAGGGGTAGGGTGGGGGTGGCTGAAAAACTGTTTTTT. Protein product: CASSERRGRVGVAEKLFF.

The chain recombines TRBV6-6 with TRBJ1-4; D gene uncertain. The length of the CDR3 is 14 residues. V was clipped by 5 bases and J by 7 bases, with 14 bases between them. Per germline, CDR1 MNHNY and CDR2 SVGAGI (reference sequence). This CDR3 is CASSNQKEGEKLFF. DNA for the CDR3: TGTGCCAGCAGTAATCAAAAGGAGGGTGAAAAACTGTTTTTT.